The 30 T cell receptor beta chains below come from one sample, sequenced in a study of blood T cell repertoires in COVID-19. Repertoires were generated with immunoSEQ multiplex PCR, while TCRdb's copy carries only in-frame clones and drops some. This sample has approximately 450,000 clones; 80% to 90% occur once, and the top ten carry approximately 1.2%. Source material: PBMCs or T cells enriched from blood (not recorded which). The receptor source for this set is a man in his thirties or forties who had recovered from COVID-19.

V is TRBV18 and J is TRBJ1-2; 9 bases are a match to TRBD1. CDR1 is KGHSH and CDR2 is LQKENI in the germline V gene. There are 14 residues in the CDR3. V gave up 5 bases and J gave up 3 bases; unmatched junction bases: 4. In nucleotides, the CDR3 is TGTGCCAGCTCAGCCAGGACAGGGGACTATGGCTACACCTTC. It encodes CASSARTGDYGYTF. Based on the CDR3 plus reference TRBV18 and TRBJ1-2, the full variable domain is NAGVMQNPRHLVRRRGQEARLRCSPMKGHSHVYWYRQLPEEGLKFMVYLQKENIIDESGMPKERFSAEFPKEGPSILRIQQVVRGDSAAYFCASSARTGDYGYTFGSGTRLTVV.

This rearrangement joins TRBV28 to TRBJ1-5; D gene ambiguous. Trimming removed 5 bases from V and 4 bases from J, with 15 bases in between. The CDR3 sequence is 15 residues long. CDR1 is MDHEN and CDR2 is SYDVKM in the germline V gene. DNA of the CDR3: TGTGCCAGCAGTCCCTACCGCGGCGGGAATCAGCCCCAGCATTTT. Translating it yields CASSPYRGGNQPQHF.

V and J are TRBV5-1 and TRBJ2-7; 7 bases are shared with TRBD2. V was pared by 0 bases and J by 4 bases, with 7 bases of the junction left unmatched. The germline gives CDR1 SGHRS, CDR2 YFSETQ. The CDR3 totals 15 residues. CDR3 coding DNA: TGCGCCAGCAGCTTGGGGGCTAGCGGACTTTACGAGCAGTACTTC. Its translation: CASSLGASGLYEQYF. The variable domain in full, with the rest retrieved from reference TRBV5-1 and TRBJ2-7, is KAGVTQTPRYLIKTRGQQVTLSCSPISGHRSVSWYQQTPGQGLQFLFEYFSETQRNKGNFPGRFSGRQFSNSRSEMNVSTLELGDSALYLCASSLGASGLYEQYFGPGTRLTVT.

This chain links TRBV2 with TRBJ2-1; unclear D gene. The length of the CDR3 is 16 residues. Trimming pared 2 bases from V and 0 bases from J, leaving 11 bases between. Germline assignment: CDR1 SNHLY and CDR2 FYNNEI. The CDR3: CASSEFGSSSYNEQFF. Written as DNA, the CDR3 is TGTGCCAGCAGTGAATTTGGCTCCAGCTCCTACAATGAGCAGTTCTTC.

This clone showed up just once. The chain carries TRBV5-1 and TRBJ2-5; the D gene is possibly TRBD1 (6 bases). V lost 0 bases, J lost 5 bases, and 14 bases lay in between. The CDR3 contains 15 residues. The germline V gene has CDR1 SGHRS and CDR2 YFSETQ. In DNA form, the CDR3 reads TGCGCCAGCAGCTTGGCCATGGGGGCTCGGGAGACCCAGTACTTC. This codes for CASSLAMGARETQYF. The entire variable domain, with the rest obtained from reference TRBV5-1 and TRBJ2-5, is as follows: KAGVTQTPRYLIKTRGQQVTLSCSPISGHRSVSWYQQTPGQGLQFLFEYFSETQRNKGNFPGRFSGRQFSNSRSEMNVSTLELGDSALYLCASSLAMGARETQYFGPGTRLLVL.

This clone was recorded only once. This CDR3 is CASSENQAYEQYF. Here the CDR3 DNA reads TGCGCCAGCAGTGAGAATCAGGCCTACGAGCAGTACTTC. This chain connects TRBV10-1 to TRBJ2-7; D ambiguous. Trimming removed 2 bases from V and 2 bases from J, with 7 bases in between. The V gene's germline CDR1 is WNHNN and CDR2 SYGVQD (reference sequence). The CDR3 extends over 13 amino acids.

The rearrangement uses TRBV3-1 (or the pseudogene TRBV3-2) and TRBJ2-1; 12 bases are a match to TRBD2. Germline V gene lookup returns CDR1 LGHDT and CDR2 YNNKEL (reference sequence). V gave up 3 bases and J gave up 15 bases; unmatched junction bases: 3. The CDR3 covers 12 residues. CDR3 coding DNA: TGTGCCAGCAGCCAGACTAGCGGGAGCTTGTTCTTC. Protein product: CASSQTSGSLFF.

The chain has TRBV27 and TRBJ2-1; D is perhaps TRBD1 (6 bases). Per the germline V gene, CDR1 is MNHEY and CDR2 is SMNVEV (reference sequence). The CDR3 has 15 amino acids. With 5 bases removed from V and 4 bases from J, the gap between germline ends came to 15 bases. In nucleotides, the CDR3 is TGTGCCAGCAGTCGGGACAAACCTGGGTACAATGAGCAGTTCTTC. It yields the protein CASSRDKPGYNEQFF.

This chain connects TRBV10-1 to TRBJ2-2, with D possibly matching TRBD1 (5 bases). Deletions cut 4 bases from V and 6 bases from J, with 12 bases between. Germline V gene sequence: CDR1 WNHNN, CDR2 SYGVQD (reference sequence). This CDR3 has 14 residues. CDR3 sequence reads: CASSVSGHSGELFF. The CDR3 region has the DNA TGCGCCAGCAGTGTTTCAGGGCACTCCGGGGAGCTGTTTTTT.

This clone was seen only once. The CDR3 nucleotides are TGTGCCAGCAGCCCAGACTCGACTGGCGGCTACACCTTC. It specifies CASSPDSTGGYTF. The chain combines TRBV3-1 (or the pseudogene TRBV3-2) with TRBJ1-2; D not resolved. CDR3 length equals 13 residues. V shed 4 bases and J shed 8 bases, with 14 bases lying between them. Germline values: CDR1 LGHDT, CDR2 YNNKEL (reference sequence).

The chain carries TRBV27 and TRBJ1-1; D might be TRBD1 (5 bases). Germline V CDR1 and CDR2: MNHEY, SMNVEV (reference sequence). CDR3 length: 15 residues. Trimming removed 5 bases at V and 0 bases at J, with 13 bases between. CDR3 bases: TGTGCCAGCAGTCCCGCGGGGGGAATGAACACTGAAGCTTTCTTT. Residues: CASSPAGGMNTEAFF.

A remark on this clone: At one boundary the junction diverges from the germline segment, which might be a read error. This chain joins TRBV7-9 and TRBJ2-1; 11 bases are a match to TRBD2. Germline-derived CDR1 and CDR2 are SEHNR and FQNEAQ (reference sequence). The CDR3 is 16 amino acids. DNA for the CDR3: TGTGCCAGCACCTTAGAGGTAGCGGGAGGGGGCAATGAGCAGTTCTTC. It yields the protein CASTLEVAGGGNEQFF. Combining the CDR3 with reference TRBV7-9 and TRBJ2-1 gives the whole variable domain DTGVSQNPRHKITKRGQNVTFRCDPISEHNRLYWYRQTLGQGPEFLTYFQNEAQLEKSRLLSDRFSAERPKGSFSTLEIQRTEQGDSAMYLCASTLEVAGGGNEQFFGPGTRLTVL.

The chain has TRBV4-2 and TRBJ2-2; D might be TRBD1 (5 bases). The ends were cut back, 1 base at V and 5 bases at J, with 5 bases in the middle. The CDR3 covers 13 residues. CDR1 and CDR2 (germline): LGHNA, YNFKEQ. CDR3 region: CASSQGTTGELFF. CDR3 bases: TGTGCCAGCAGCCAAGGGACAACCGGGGAGCTGTTTTTT.

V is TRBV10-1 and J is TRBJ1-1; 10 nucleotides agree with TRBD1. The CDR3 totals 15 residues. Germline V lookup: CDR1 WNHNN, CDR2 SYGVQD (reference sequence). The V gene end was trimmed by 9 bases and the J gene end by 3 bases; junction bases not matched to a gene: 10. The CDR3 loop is CARSPGQGKYTEAFF. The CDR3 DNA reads TGCGCCAGATCCCCGGGACAGGGGAAGTACACTGAAGCTTTCTTT.

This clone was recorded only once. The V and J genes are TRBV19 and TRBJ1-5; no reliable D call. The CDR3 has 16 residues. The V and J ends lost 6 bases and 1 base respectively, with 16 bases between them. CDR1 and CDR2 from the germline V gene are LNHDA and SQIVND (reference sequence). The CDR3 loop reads CASSGVSGLSNQPQHF. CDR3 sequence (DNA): TGTGCCAGTAGCGGGGTTTCTGGACTCAGCAATCAGCCCCAGCATTTT. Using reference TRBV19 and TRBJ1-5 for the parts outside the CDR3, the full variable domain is DGGITQSPKYLFRKEGQNVTLSCEQNLNHDAMYWYRQDPGQGLRLIYYSQIVNDFQKGDIAEGYSVSREKKESFPLTVTSAQKNPTAFYLCASSGVSGLSNQPQHFGDGTRLSIL.

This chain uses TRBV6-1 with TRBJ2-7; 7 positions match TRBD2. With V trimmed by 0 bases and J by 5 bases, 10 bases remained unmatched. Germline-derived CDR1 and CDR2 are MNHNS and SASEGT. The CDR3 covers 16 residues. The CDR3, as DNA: TGTGCCAGCAGTGAAGCGGAGCGGGGCCCGCGGGACGAGCAGTACTTC. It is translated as CASSEAERGPRDEQYF.

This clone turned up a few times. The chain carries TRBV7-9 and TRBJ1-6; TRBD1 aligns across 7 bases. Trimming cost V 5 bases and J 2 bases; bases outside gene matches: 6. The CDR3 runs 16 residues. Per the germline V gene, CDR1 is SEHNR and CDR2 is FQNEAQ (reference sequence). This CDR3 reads CASSPDRDPYNSPLHF. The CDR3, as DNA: TGTGCCAGCAGCCCCGACAGGGACCCCTATAATTCACCCCTCCACTTT. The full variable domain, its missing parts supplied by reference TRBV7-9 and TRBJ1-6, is DTGVSQNPRHKITKRGQNVTFRCDPISEHNRLYWYRQTLGQGPEFLTYFQNEAQLEKSRLLSDRFSAERPKGSFSTLEIQRTEQGDSAMYLCASSPDRDPYNSPLHFGNGTRLTVT.

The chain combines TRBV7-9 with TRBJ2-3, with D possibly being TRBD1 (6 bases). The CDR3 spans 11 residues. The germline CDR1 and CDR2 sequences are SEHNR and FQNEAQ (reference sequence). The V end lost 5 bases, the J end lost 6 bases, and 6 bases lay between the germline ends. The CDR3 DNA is TGTGCCAGCAGCCAGGGGGATACGCAGTATTTT. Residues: CASSQGDTQYF.

As DNA, the CDR3 is TGCGCCAGCAGCCAAGATCCGCCGGGACAGGGGGCGTCGATAAACAATGAGCAGTTCTTC. Protein: CASSQDPPGQGASINNEQFF. The chain employs TRBV4-1 and TRBJ2-1; 12 bases align to TRBD1. The junction had 14 bases not matched to a gene; V was cut back by 0 bases and J by 5 bases. Per germline, CDR1 MGHRA and CDR2 YSYEKL. There are 20 residues in the CDR3.

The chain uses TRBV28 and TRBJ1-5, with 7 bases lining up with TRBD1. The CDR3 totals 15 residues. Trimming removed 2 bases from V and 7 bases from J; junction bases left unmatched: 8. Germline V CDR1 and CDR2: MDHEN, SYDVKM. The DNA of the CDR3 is TGTGCCAGCAGTTTAGCGTTGGGACAGCAGCAGCCCCAGCATTTT. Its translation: CASSLALGQQQPQHF.

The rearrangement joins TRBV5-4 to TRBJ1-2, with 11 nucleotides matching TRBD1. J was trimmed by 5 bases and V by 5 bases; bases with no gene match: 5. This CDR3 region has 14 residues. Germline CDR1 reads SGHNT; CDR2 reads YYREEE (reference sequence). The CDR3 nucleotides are TGTGCCAGCAGTCGGACAGGGGGCAATTATGGCTACACCTTC. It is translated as CASSRTGGNYGYTF.

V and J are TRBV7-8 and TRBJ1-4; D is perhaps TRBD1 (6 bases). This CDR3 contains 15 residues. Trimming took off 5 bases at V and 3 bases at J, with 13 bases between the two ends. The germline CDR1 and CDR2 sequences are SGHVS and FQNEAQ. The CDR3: CASSLEAGANEKLFF. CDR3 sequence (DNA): TGTGCCAGCAGCCTGGAGGCAGGGGCTAATGAAAAACTGTTTTTT.

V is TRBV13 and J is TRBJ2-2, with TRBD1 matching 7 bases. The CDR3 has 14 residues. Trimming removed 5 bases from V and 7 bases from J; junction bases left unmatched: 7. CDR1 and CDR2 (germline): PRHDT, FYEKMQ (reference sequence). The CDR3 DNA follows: TGTGCCAGCAGCCAGGGGACAGTTGTCGGGGAGCTGTTTTTT. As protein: CASSQGTVVGELFF.

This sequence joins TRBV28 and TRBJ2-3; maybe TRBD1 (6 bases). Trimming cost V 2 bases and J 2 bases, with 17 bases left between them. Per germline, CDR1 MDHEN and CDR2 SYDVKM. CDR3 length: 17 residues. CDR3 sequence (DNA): TGTGCCAGCAGTTTACAGCGGTCAGGGGTGTTCACAGATACGCAGTATTTT. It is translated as CASSLQRSGVFTDTQYF.

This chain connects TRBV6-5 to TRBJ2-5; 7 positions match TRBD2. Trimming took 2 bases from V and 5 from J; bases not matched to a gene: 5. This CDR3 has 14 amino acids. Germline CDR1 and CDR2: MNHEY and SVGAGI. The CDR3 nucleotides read TGTGCCAGCAGTTACGGCGGGAGAGCGGAGACCCAGTACTTC. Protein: CASSYGGRAETQYF.

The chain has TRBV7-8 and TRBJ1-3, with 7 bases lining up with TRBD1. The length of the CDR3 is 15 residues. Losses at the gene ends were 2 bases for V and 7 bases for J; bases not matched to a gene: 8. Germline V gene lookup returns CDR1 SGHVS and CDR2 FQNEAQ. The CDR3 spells CASSLQGVLRNTIYF. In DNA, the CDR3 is TGTGCCAGCAGCTTACAGGGGGTCCTACGGAACACCATATATTTT.

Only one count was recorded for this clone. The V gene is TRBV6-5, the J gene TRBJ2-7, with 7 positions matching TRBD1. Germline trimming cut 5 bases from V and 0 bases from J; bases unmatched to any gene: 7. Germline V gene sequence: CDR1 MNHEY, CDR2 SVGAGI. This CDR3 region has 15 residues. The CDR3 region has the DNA TGTGCCAGCAGTCCCTTGGACAGGAGCTCCTACGAGCAGTACTTC. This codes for CASSPLDRSSYEQYF.

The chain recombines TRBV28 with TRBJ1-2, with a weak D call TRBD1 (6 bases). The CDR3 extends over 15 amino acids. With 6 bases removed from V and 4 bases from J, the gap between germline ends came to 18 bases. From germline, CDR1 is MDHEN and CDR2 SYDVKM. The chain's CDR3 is CASSPRRGGAYGYTF. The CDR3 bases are TGTGCCAGCAGCCCGCGTCGGGGGGGCGCCTATGGCTACACCTTC.

The CDR3 here is CASSFQAKNTEAFF. The CDR3 bases are TGTGCCAGCAGTTTTCAGGCGAAGAACACTGAAGCTTTCTTT. The rearrangement joins TRBV6-5 to TRBJ1-1; no firm D call. Trimming pared 4 bases from V and 1 base from J, leaving 10 bases between. CDR1 is MNHEY and CDR2 is SVGAGI in the germline V gene. CDR3 length: 14 amino acids.

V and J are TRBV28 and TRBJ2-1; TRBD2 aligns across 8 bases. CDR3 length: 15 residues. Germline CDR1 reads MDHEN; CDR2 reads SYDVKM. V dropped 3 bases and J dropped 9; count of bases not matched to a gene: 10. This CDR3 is CASSLTSEKLSEQFF. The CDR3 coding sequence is TGTGCCAGCAGTTTGACTAGCGAAAAACTAAGTGAGCAGTTCTTC.